The T cell receptor beta chain under discussion was sequenced for a study of patients and donors after allogeneic stem cell transplantation. This clonotype qualifies as medium-sized. TCRdb re-derived calls from the RT-PCR reads in MiXCR, one entry per CDR3 protein. Here the sample spans hundreds of thousands of distinct CDR3 sequences, approximately 14% being singletons. The CDR3 sequence is 13 residues long. Trimming removed 6 bases at V and 5 bases at J, with 12 bases between. Germline loops: CDR1 MGHRA, CDR2 YSYEKL. The chain carries TRBV4-1 and TRBJ2-3, with D unresolved. The source material was blood, either unsorted or a sorted T cell fraction (not recorded which). The TCR comes from a human donor who was either an allogeneic HSCT recipient or a stem cell or donor lymphocyte infusion donor (not recorded which). It is not recorded whose cells these are; they may come from a transplant donor. CDR3 protein: CASRLGVQDTQYF. CDR3 in DNA: TGCGCCAGCAGATTGGGTGTCCAAGATACGCAGTATTTT.